This entry is about one T cell receptor (beta chain). The antigen remains unidentified. Making TCR cDNA involved 5'RACE template switching, which added UMIs and a universal primer site. Each CDR3 protein is one row after TCRdb ran MiXCR on the 5' RACE reads. The sample shows 300,000 to 450,000 distinct CDR3 sequences, 7% to 10% of them seen only once. These data belong to a study of T cells after yellow fever vaccination. Germline CDR1 LGHDT, CDR2 YNNKEL (reference sequence). The V gene lost 5 bases and the J gene lost 6 bases, with 9 bases spanning the gap. CDR3 length equals 12 residues. General study findings and limits: Abundant contaminating clonotypes from the bulk population could appear in FACS-sorted repertoires.

The specimen comprised PBMCs, sampled approximately 40 days after the first yellow fever vaccination. The receptor comes from a man in his late teens or twenties who received the YFV17D yellow fever vaccine. The gene calls are TRBV3-1 and TRBJ2-3; D is ambiguous. CDR3 region: CASSTPGDTQYF. The CDR3 nucleotides read TGTGCCAGCAGCACCCCCGGGGATACGCAGTATTTT.